Following are 3 T cell receptor beta chains from one sample sequenced in a study of T-cell memory formation after mild COVID-19. TCRdb recomputed calls from the 5' RACE reads with MiXCR, one row per CDR3 protein. In the table there are about 290,000 distinct CDR3 sequences, about 15% of which are singletons. Sequencing was carried out using PBMCs or a T cell subset sorted from them (not recorded which). The source is a young man who had mild COVID-19 (a few samples of this study predate the infection). Cell type and time point are not known.

This clonotype was seen a few times. The chain couples TRBV15 to TRBJ2-5; possibly TRBD1 for D (5 bases). The CDR3 is 14 amino acids. Germline V gene sequence: CDR1 LNHNV, CDR2 YYDKDF (reference sequence). The V and J ends lost 5 bases and 4 bases respectively, with 14 bases between them. The CDR3 sequence: CATSRVGLSETQYF. The CDR3 nucleotides are TGTGCCACCAGCCGGGTGGGGCTGTCAGAGACCCAGTACTTC.

This clonotype has only a few counts. The rearrangement uses TRBV2 and TRBJ2-7; 7 bases line up with TRBD1. Germline V lookup: CDR1 SNHLY, CDR2 FYNNEI. This CDR3 is 15 amino acids long. J lost 3 bases, V lost 2 bases, and 7 bases had no gene match. CDR3 sequence reads: CASSETSDRVYEQYV. In DNA form, the CDR3 reads TGTGCCAGCAGTGAAACATCCGACAGGGTCTACGAGCAGTACGTC.

This clonotype has more than one count but fewer than ten. The chain recombines TRBV4-2 with TRBJ1-4; possible D gene TRBD1, 6 bases. V shed 4 bases and J shed 8 bases, with 20 bases lying between them. Germline lookup yields CDR1 LGHNA and CDR2 YNFKEQ. This CDR3 is 16 amino acids long. Written as DNA, the CDR3 is TGTGCCAGCAGCCCGGAAGAATGGGGGCTGGAGGAAAAACTGTTTTTT. This gives the protein CASSPEEWGLEEKLFF.